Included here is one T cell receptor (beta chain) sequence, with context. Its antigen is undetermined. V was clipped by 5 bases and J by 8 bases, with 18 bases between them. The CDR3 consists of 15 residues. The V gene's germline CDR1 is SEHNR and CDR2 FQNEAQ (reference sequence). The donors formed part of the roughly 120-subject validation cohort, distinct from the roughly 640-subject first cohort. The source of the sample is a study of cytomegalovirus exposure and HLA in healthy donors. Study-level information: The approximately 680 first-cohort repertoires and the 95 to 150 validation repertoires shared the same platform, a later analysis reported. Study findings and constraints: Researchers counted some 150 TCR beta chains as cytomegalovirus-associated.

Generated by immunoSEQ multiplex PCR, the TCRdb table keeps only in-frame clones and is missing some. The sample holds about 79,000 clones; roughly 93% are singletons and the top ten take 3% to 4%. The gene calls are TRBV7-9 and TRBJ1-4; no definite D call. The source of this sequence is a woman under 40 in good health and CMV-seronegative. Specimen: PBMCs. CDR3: CASSPLGFDSEKLFF. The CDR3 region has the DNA TGTGCCAGCAGCCCCCTCGGCTTTGATAGCGAAAAACTGTTTTTT.